This entry lists 9 T cell receptor beta chains sequenced from one sample in a study of cytomegalovirus exposure and HLA in healthy donors. 60 Vbeta and 13 Jbeta primers were used in PCR. Data came from immunoSEQ multiplex PCR; TCRdb stores just in-frame clones and leaves some out. In the table there are roughly 150,000 clones, approximately 79% of which are singletons. The sequenced sample consisted of PBMCs. These receptors were obtained from a woman aged 50 to 60 in good health and CMV-seropositive.

The chain has TRBV28 and TRBJ2-7; TRBD2 might be the D (7 bases). V was trimmed by 5 bases and J by 6 bases, leaving 8 bases between them. Germline V gene lookup returns CDR1 MDHEN and CDR2 SYDVKM. The CDR3 consists of 11 residues. CDR3 nucleotide sequence: TGTGCCAGCAGTCGGGGGGCCGAGCAGTACTTC. Translated: CASSRGAEQYF. Full variable domain (missing parts from reference TRBV28 and TRBJ2-7): DVKVTQSSRYLVKRTGEKVFLECVQDMDHENMFWYRQDPGLGLRLIYFSYDVKMKEKGDIPEGYSVSREKKERFSLILESASTNQTSMYLCASSRGAEQYFGPGTRLTVT.

V usage is TRBV19 and J usage is TRBJ2-5, with 14 positions matching TRBD2. After removal of 8 bases from V and 4 bases from J, the junction contained 12 bases not matched to a gene. CDR1 is LNHDA, CDR2 SQIVND, per germline (reference sequence). CDR3 length equals 17 residues. The DNA of the CDR3 is TGTGCCAGTGCCACGGGGACTAGCGGGGGAGGGCGAGAGACCCAGTACTTC. Amino acid sequence: CASATGTSGGGRETQYF.

The chain is built from TRBV13 and TRBJ2-1; D is unresolved. This CDR3 has 14 residues. In germline, CDR1 is PRHDT, CDR2 FYEKMQ (reference sequence). V was trimmed by 2 bases and J by 7 bases, leaving 12 bases between them. The CDR3 DNA sequence: TGTGCCAGCAGCTTAAGTCACTCAAATAATGAGCAGTTCTTC. Protein sequence: CASSLSHSNNEQFF.

CDR3 region: CAWSPQGLTEAFF. CDR3 sequence (DNA): TGTGCCTGGAGTCCCCAGGGGCTCACTGAAGCTTTCTTT. The rearrangement joins TRBV30 to TRBJ1-1; D perhaps matches TRBD1 (6 bases). Germline V CDR1 and CDR2: GTSNPN, SVGIG (reference sequence). The CDR3 length is 13 residues. V was shortened by 2 bases and J by 4 bases, with 11 bases between the two germline ends. The complete variable domain, with remaining parts taken from reference TRBV30 and TRBJ1-1, reads SQTIHQWPATLVQPVGSPLSLECTVEGTSNPNLYWYRQAAGRGLQLLFYSVGIGQISSEVPQNLSASRPQDRQFILSSKKLLLSDSGFYLCAWSPQGLTEAFFGQGTRLTVV.

V usage is TRBV10-1 and J usage is TRBJ2-1; 7 nucleotides align to TRBD1. The CDR3 runs to 14 residues. The germline V gene has CDR1 WNHNN and CDR2 SYGVQD (reference sequence). V gave up 2 bases and J gave up 8 bases; unmatched junction bases: 6. Here the CDR3 reads CASSEVWQGDEQFF. Here the CDR3 DNA reads TGCGCCAGCAGTGAGGTTTGGCAGGGGGATGAGCAGTTCTTC.

The chain has TRBV30 and TRBJ2-2, with 7 bases that match TRBD1. The V gene end was trimmed by 0 bases and the J gene end by 8 bases; junction bases not matched to a gene: 12. The length of the CDR3 is 16 residues. The germline V gene encodes CDR1 GTSNPN and CDR2 SVGIG (reference sequence). The CDR3: CAWSVIGGSRGGELFF. The DNA of the CDR3 is TGTGCCTGGAGTGTCATAGGGGGCAGTAGAGGAGGGGAGCTGTTTTTT.

The rearrangement uses TRBV13 and TRBJ2-2; TRBD2 might be the D (6 bases). The V and J ends lost 5 bases and 5 bases respectively, with 9 bases between them. CDR1 is PRHDT, CDR2 FYEKMQ, per germline (reference sequence). This CDR3 region has 13 residues. CDR3 sequence reads: CASSPGLTGELFF. The CDR3 DNA is TGTGCCAGCAGCCCCGGACTAACCGGGGAGCTGTTTTTT.

This clone was recorded a few times. This chain uses TRBV5-4 with TRBJ2-7, with D tentatively TRBD2 (6 bases). CDR3 size: 13 residues. Germline CDR1 is SGHNT and CDR2 is YYREEE (reference sequence). Trimming took off 0 bases at V and 5 bases at J, with 9 bases between the two ends. The chain's CDR3 is CASSLAGGDEQYF. For the CDR3, the DNA is TGTGCCAGCAGCTTGGCCGGAGGGGACGAGCAGTACTTC.

CDR3 residues: CASAEQGNQPQHF. DNA for the CDR3: TGTGCTAGTGCCGAACAGGGGAATCAGCCCCAGCATTTT. The J gene is TRBJ1-5, the V gene TRBV12-5; 7 bases fit TRBD1. CDR1 and CDR2 (germline): LGHNT, FRNRAP. V lost 7 bases and J lost 4; bases outside the gene matches: 4. The CDR3 runs 13 residues.